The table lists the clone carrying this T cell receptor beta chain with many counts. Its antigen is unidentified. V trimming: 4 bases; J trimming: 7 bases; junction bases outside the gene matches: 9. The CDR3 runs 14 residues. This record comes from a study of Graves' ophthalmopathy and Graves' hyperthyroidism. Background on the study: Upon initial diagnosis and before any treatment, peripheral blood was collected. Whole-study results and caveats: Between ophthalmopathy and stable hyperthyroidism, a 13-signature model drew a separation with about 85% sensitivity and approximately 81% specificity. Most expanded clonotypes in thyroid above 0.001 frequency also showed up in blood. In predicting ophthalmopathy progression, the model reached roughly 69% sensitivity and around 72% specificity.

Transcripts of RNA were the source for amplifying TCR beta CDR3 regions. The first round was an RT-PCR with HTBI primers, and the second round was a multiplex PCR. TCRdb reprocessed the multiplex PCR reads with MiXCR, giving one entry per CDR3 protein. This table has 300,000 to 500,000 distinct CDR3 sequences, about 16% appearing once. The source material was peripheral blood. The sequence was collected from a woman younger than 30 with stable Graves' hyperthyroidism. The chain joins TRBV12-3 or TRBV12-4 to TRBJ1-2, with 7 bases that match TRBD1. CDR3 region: CASSYRDREAGYTF. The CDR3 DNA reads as TGTGCCAGCAGTTACCGAGACAGGGAGGCTGGCTACACCTTC.